This TCR beta chain is from a study of shared clonotypes between healthy human individuals. Selected positively for CCR7 and CD45RO-negative, naive CD8 cells excluded terminally differentiated effector memory CD45RA+ cells. The study drew all its donors from Caucasian adults living in Nashville, Tennessee. General study points: What limited the represented genetic and exposure-history diversity was the small number of donors. The generation probabilities recorded for non-shared clonotypes fell below those of clonotypes shared by all four donors.

Comment on this clone: Its antigen is as yet unknown.

Per the authors' pipeline: Junction-only immunoSEQ data arrived without quality scores, meaning filtering differed. The data were produced by immunoSEQ multiplex PCR, yet TCRdb's version contains in-frame clones alone and is incomplete. That table supplies the V and J calls and clone size; D and trimming were determined from the DNA. The sample includes 700,000 to 950,000 clones, approximately 96% of them seen just once. The V gene lost 6 bases and the J gene lost 8 bases, with 16 bases spanning the gap. The germline V gene has CDR1 SQVTM and CDR2 ANQGSEA. This CDR3 contains 13 residues. Sequencing was performed on naive CD8+ T cells sorted from blood. The clonotype was recovered from a man aged 30-40 years in good health. The genes are TRBV29-1 and TRBJ1-4; no clear D. CDR3: CSVRTAHGEKLFF. The CDR3 bases are TGCAGCGTCAGGACCGCTCATGGAGAAAAACTGTTTTTT.